The entry below describes one T cell receptor beta chain. This clonotype showed up just a few times. The antigen this receptor binds is unknown. Base quality data are lacking; no much larger clone is found one base away. Sample treatment or condition, as interpreted from the label and publication: live attenuated yellow fever vaccine strain. Two biological replicates of bulk PBMCs were collected at each blood-draw timepoint. PBMCs were isolated from peripheral blood using a standard Ficoll-Paque protocol. TriZol was used to extract RNA from bulk PBMCs, from CD4 and CD8 fractions, and from dextramer-positive and dextramer-negative fractions. The germline V and J ends show losses of 4 bases and 2 bases respectively, and no gene match explains 7 bases of the junction. Taken from the germline V gene, the CDR1 and CDR2 loops are SGHRS and YFSETQ. The CDR3 starts with the cysteine, ends with the phenylalanine, and has 17 residues. Only the CDR3 DNA stays, 51 bases, in frame from base 1.

This entry is derived from a study of T cells after yellow fever vaccination (dated by TCRdb to between 2018 and 2021). For the wider study: The SMART-Seq v4 Ultra Low Input RNA kit was used to prepare libraries from fractions with low cell numbers. Bulk TCR alpha and beta repertoires were sequenced longitudinally to track T-cell clones before and after primary and booster YFV17D yellow fever vaccination. Two healthy male donors, one aged 18 to 30 and one aged 30 to 40 years, were included in the cohort. Blood was collected at multiple timepoints before and after primary and secondary immunization, and bulk PBMC replicates and cell subsets were isolated.

The full study reports these points: Most clones expanded after primary vaccination (about 95% of CD4 and roughly 90% of CD8) were re-detected after the booster, suggesting that broad memory maintenance occurred. Because only a couple of donors were included in the study, the extent to which the findings can be generalized is limited. Compared with the primary T-cell response, the secondary T-cell response was weaker but faster, peaking on day 5 rather than day 15. A small share of clonotypes occurred in both CD4 and CD8 compartments, likely arising from convergent recombination. Computational filtering was required because FACS-sorted repertoires could contain abundant contaminating clonotypes from the bulk population.

TCR cDNA was synthesized by 5'RACE template switching, through which a universal primer site and unique molecular identifiers were introduced. Priming for cDNA synthesis came from both the TCR alpha and TCR beta constant segments. Two PCR steps were used to amplify libraries, with sample barcodes and sequencing adapters being added in the second step. Sequencing of libraries was done on Illumina HiSeq 2500 (2x100 bp) or NovaSeq (2x150 bp). The authors' analysis ran thus. Reads were demultiplexed and collapsed into UMI consensus sequences with MIGEC, and V(D)J alignment was performed with MiXCR. Using edgeR on replicate PBMC samples, clonotypes were called vaccine-responding if FDR was below 0.01 and the log2 fold change was above 5 up to day 15. Each bulk clonotype received a CD4 or CD8 identity based on whether the sequenced CD4 or CD8 repertoire contained that clonotype at higher abundance. Through fastp at Q25 and MiXCR, TCRdb rebuilt clones from the public reads, retaining in-frame beta chains. Identical CDR3 protein sequences are pooled into one entry, listed with their most common genes and DNA. These V and J calls originate from TCRdb's pipeline instead of the authors' own analysis. The sample includes just under 600,000 distinct CDR3 sequences, with roughly 13% observed a single time. Over 11% of the sample belongs to the ten largest clones.

The sample here was PBMCs, taken on the day of the yellow fever booster vaccination. The sequence joins TRBV5-1 to TRBJ2-2, with TRBD2 matching 11 junction bases. The source of this sequence is a man in his thirties or forties who received the YFV17D yellow fever vaccine. The bases read TGCGCCAGCAGCAATGGACTAGCGGGCGTTAACACCGGGGAGCTGTTTTTT. Its protein is CASSNGLAGVNTGELFF.